What follows are 10 T cell receptor beta chains derived from one specimen sequenced in a study of blood T cell repertoires in COVID-19 (TCRdb year 2020). Library generation was performed with the immunoSEQ multiplex PCR assay. The table was pulled from immuneACCESS by TCRdb, which kept in-frame rearrangements only. Such tables lose some clones; where checked, under half of the loss comes from unresolved V genes, and the rest has no known cause. The sample contains some 200,000 clones, roughly nine tenths of them found a single time. The ten largest clonotypes hold 2% to 2.5% of the sample. The specimen was PBMCs or T cells enriched from blood (not recorded which). Receptors were obtained from a woman in her twenties or thirties who had recovered from COVID-19.

This clone was counted once. The V gene is TRBV4-1, the J gene TRBJ1-1; D might be TRBD1 (5 bases). CDR3 length: 13 amino acids. The ends were cut back, 1 base at V and 8 bases at J, with 11 bases in the middle. The germline gives CDR1 MGHRA, CDR2 YSYEKL. In DNA form, the CDR3 reads TGCGCCAGCAGCCAAGTGGAAAGGACAGAAGCTTTCTTT. It specifies CASSQVERTEAFF.

This chain connects TRBV7-2 to TRBJ1-1, with D perhaps matching TRBD1 (5 bases). The CDR3 is 15 residues long. The V and J ends lost 0 bases and 2 bases respectively, with 10 bases between them. Germline CDR1 and CDR2: SGHTA and FQGNSA. The chain's CDR3 is CASSLAGGGNTEAFF. The DNA of the CDR3 is TGTGCCAGCAGCTTAGCGGGGGGTGGCAACACTGAAGCTTTCTTT.

CDR3 nucleotides: TGTGCCACCAGTGATGCCGGGGGTGGGACTCTCTATACGCAGTATTTT. Residues: CATSDAGGGTLYTQYF. The rearrangement uses TRBV24-1 and TRBJ2-3; TRBD2 might be the D (6 bases). Deletions cut 3 bases from V and 7 bases from J, with 19 bases between. The CDR3 runs to 16 residues. Germline V lookup: CDR1 KGHDR, CDR2 SFDVKD.

V gene TRBV7-9 combines with J gene TRBJ2-7; 7 nucleotides agree with TRBD2. This CDR3 has 15 residues. Trimming at V came to 1 base and at J to 3 bases, leaving 6 bases not matched to a gene. CDR1 and CDR2 (germline): SEHNR, FQNEAQ (reference sequence). CDR3 sequence (DNA): TGTGCCAGCAGCTTAGGGGGCGGGAGTCACTACGAGCAGTACTTC. Its protein is CASSLGGGSHYEQYF.

The CDR3 DNA follows: TGTGCCAGCAGCACGGGACTGATCACCGGGGAGCTGTTTTTT. This translates into CASSTGLITGELFF. V is TRBV6-5 and J is TRBJ2-2, with D possibly being TRBD2 (6 bases). Germline V lookup: CDR1 MNHEY, CDR2 SVGAGI. CDR3 size: 14 residues. Trimming stripped 6 bases from V and 4 bases from J, with 12 bases between.

The V and J genes are TRBV5-1 and TRBJ1-1; D is possibly TRBD1 (5 bases). The germline V gene encodes CDR1 SGHRS and CDR2 YFSETQ. Trimming removed 4 bases from V and 1 base from J, with 11 bases in between. The CDR3 is 14 residues long. The CDR3 nucleotides read TGCGCCAGCAGCCAGTGGGGCCCGAACACTGAAGCTTTCTTT. Translated: CASSQWGPNTEAFF. The whole variable domain, filled in from reference TRBV5-1 and TRBJ1-1, reads KAGVTQTPRYLIKTRGQQVTLSCSPISGHRSVSWYQQTPGQGLQFLFEYFSETQRNKGNFPGRFSGRQFSNSRSEMNVSTLELGDSALYLCASSQWGPNTEAFFGQGTRLTVV.

This chain joins TRBV6-5 and TRBJ1-2, with a possible D match to TRBD1 (5 bases). Trimming pared 6 bases from V and 6 bases from J, leaving 20 bases between. Germline-derived CDR1 and CDR2 are MNHEY and SVGAGI. The CDR3 totals 15 residues. DNA for the CDR3: TGTGCCAGCAGCCGAAGCCTTAGGGGATGGGATGGCTACACCTTC. Amino acids: CASSRSLRGWDGYTF.

This clone was seen only once. The chain uses TRBV30 and TRBJ1-5; a weak D match, TRBD1 (5 bases). The V gene's germline CDR1 is GTSNPN and CDR2 SVGIG (reference sequence). The V gene lost 7 bases and the J gene lost 0 bases, with 7 bases spanning the gap. The CDR3 spans 12 residues. The CDR3, as DNA: TGTGCCTCCGGGGGTAGCAATCAGCCCCAGCATTTT. Translated, it gives CASGGSNQPQHF.

The chain uses TRBV27 and TRBJ1-4; D is undetermined. CDR3 size: 14 residues. Trimming removed 3 bases from V and 10 bases from J, with 15 bases in between. Germline loops: CDR1 MNHEY, CDR2 SMNVEV (reference sequence). The chain's CDR3 is CASSLGQTTRKLFF. CDR3 in DNA: TGTGCCAGCAGTTTGGGCCAGACCACCAGAAAACTGTTTTTT.

The gene calls are TRBV13 and TRBJ2-7; a possible D gene is TRBD2 (6 bases). The CDR3 length is 13 residues. Germline V lookup: CDR1 PRHDT, CDR2 FYEKMQ (reference sequence). V lost 3 bases and J 3 bases, leaving 9 bases between the germline ends. The CDR3 DNA sequence: TGTGCCAGCAGCTTGGCGGGATACTACGAGCAGTACTTC. Its translation is CASSLAGYYEQYF.